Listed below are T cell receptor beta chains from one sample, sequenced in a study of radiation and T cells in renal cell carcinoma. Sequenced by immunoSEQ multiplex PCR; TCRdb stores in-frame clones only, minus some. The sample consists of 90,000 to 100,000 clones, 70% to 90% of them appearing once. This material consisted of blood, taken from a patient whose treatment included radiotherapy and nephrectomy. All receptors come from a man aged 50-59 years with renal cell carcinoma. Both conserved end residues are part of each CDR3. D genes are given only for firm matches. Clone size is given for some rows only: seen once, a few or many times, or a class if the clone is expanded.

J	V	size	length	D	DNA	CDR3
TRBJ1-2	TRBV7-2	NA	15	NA	TGTGCCAGCAGCCCCCCACCCGGAGGGGTTTATGGCTACACCTTC	CASSPPPGGVYGYTF
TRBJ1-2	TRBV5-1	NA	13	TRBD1	TGCGCCAGCAGACAAGACAGGGATAGGAGCTACACCTTC	CASRQDRDRSYTF
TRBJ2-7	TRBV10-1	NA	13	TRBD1	TGCGCCAGCAACCCGGGACAGGGCTACGAGCAGTACTTC	CASNPGQGYEQYF
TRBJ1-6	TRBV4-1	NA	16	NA	TGCGCCAGCAGCCAAGAACCGGGTAACTATAATTCACCCCTCCACTTT	CASSQEPGNYNSPLHF
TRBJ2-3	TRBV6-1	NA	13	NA	TGTGCCAGCAGTGAGGACCTCTCCGGTACGCAGTATTTT	CASSEDLSGTQYF
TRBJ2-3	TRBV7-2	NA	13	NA	TGTGCCAGCAGCTTAGTCGGGGCAGATACGCAGTATTTT	CASSLVGADTQYF
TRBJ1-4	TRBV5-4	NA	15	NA	TGTGCCAGCAGCTTGGAGAACCGGATTAATGAAAAACTGTTTTTT	CASSLENRINEKLFF
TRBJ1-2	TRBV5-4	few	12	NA	TGTGCCAGCAGCCCGCCAGGGGTTGGCTACACCTTC	CASSPPGVGYTF
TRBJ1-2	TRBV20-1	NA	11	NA	TGCAGTGCTAGAAATAACTATGGCTACACCTTC	CSARNNYGYTF
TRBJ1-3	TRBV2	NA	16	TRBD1	TGTGCCAGCAGGGGTGAGGGGGCGAGCTCTGGAAACACCATATATTTT	CASRGEGASSGNTIYF
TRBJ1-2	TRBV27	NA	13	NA	TGTGCCAGCAGTTCTAGGGGATTCTATGGCTACACCTTC	CASSSRGFYGYTF
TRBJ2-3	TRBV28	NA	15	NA	TGTGCCAGCACCAACAGTGGAGGGAGGTTAGATACGCAGTATTTT	CASTNSGGRLDTQYF
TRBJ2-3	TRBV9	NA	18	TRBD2	TGTGCCAGCAGCTACCGACTAGCGGGAGTAGTTGGTGGAGATACGCAGTATTTT	CASSYRLAGVVGGDTQYF
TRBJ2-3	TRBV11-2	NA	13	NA	TGTGCCAGCAGCCTCAAGACTGGAGATACGCAGTATTTT	CASSLKTGDTQYF
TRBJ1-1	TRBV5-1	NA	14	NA	TGCGCCAGCAGCTTGGACAGGCCTAACACTGAAGCTTTCTTT	CASSLDRPNTEAFF
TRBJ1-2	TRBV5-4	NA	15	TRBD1	TGTGCGAGCAGGGGGCAGGGCTCAAGGGGCTATGGCTACACCTTC	CASRGQGSRGYGYTF
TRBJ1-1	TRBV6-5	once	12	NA	TGTGCCAGCAGGACGGAGAACACTGAAGCTTTCTTT	CASRTENTEAFF
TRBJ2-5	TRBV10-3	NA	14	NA	TGTGCCATCAGTGAGTCGCCGGACCAAGAGACCCAGTACTTC	CAISESPDQETQYF
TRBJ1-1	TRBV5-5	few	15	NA	TGTGCCAGCAGCTTGTTCCAGGGTGGGAACACTGAAGCTTTCTTT	CASSLFQGGNTEAFF
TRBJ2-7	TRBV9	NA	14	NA	TGTGCCAGCAGCGTAGGAGGGAGTTCGTACGAGCAGTACTTC	CASSVGGSSYEQYF
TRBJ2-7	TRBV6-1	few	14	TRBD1	TGTGCCAGCAGTATGGACAGGGGGTACTACGAGCAGTACTTC	CASSMDRGYYEQYF
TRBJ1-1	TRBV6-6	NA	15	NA	TGTGCCAGCAGTTACCAGGTTGGGGCGAGCTCTGAAGCTTTCTTT	CASSYQVGASSEAFF
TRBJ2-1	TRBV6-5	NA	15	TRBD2	TGTGCCACCCTTGGACTAGCGGACACCTACAATGAGCAGTTCTTC	CATLGLADTYNEQFF
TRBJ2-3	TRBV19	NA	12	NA	TGTGCCAGTAGGACAGAAACAGATACGCAGTATTTT	CASRTETDTQYF
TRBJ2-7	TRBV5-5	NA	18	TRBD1	TGTGCCAGCAGCTTGAATGGACCGGTGGGACAGGGGCCTTACGAGCAGTACTTC	CASSLNGPVGQGPYEQYF
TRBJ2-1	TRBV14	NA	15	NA	TGTGCCAGCAGCCAAAATTATATCGCCTACAATGAGCAGTTCTTC	CASSQNYIAYNEQFF
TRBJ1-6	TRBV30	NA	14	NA	TGTGCCTGTACTGACAGCTCCTATAATTCACCCCTCCACTTT	CACTDSSYNSPLHF
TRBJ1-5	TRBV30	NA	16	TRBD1	TGTGCCTGGAGTTTCTCCGGGACAGGGGGCAATCAGCCCCAGCATTTT	CAWSFSGTGGNQPQHF
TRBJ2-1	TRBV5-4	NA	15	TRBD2	TGTGCCAGCAGCTTGACGGGGGGCTCCTACAATGAGCAGTTCTTC	CASSLTGGSYNEQFF
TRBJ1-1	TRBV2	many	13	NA	TGTGCCAGCAGTGGGACGGAGGACGGTGAAGCTTTCTTT	CASSGTEDGEAFF
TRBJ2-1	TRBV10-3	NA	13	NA	TGTGCCATCGGGGGGAGCTACTACAATGAGCAGTTCTTC	CAIGGSYYNEQFF
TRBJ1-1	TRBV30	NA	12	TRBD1	TGTGCCTGGGGGACAGGGGAGGGTGAAGCTTTCTTT	CAWGTGEGEAFF
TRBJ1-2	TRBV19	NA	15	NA	TGTGCCAGTAGTGGAGCGCAGGCGCCCATCTATGGCTACACCTTC	CASSGAQAPIYGYTF
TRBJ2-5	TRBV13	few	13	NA	TGTGCCAGCAGCTTAGGGCAGCAAGAGACCCAGTACTTC	CASSLGQQETQYF
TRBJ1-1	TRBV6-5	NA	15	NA	TGTGCCAGCAGCCCTGTAACAGGTATGAACACTGAAGCTTTCTTT	CASSPVTGMNTEAFF
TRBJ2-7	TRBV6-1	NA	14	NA	TGTGCCAGCAGTGATGTCGGCAGCTCCTACGAGCAGTACTTC	CASSDVGSSYEQYF
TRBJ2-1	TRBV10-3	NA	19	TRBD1	TGTGCCATCAGTGGGGCCGGGACAGGGGCCCCGAGCTCCTACAATGAGCAGTTCTTC	CAISGAGTGAPSSYNEQFF
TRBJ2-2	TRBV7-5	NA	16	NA	TGTGCCAGAAGCCGATTGGGGGCCGGAAACACCGGGGAGCTGTTTTTT	CARSRLGAGNTGELFF
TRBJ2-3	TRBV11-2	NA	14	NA	TGTGCCAGCAGCTTAGCTAGGTTTACGGATACGCAGTATTTT	CASSLARFTDTQYF
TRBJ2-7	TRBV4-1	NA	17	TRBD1	TGCGCCAGCAGCCGGGAAGTGGACAGGTCGGTCTCCTACGAGCAGTACTTC	CASSREVDRSVSYEQYF
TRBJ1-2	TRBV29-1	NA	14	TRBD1	TGCAGCGTTGACCTAGAGGGACAGGCGTATGGCTACACCTTC	CSVDLEGQAYGYTF
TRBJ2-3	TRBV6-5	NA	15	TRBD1	TGTGCCAGCAGTTATCAGGGGGCGGACACAGATACGCAGTATTTT	CASSYQGADTDTQYF
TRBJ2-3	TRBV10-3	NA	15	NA	TGTGCCATCAGTGATGACCAGGGTACGACAGATACGCAGTATTTT	CAISDDQGTTDTQYF
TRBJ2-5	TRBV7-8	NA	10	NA	TGTGCCAGCAGGAAAGAGACCCAGTACTTC	CASRKETQYF
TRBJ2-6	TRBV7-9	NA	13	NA	TGTGCCAGCCGAGGGGCTGGGGCCAACGTCCTGACTTTC	CASRGAGANVLTF
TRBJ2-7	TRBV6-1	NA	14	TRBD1	TGTGCCAGCAGTAACCACAGGGGATTCTACGAGCAGTACTTC	CASSNHRGFYEQYF
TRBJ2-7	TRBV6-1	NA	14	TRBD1	TGTGCCAGCAGTGAATCGGGGACAGGGAGCGAGCAGTACTTC	CASSESGTGSEQYF
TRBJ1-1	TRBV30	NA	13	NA	TGTGCCTGGAGGGAATGGGGGGGCACTGAAGCTTTCTTT	CAWREWGGTEAFF
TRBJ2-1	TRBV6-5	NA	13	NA	TGTGCCAGCAGTCCACGAGGGGTTGGGGAGCAGTTCTTC	CASSPRGVGEQFF
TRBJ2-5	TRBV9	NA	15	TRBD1	TGTGCCAGCAGCGTAGCAGGGGGCCCTTGGGAGACCCAGTACTTC	CASSVAGGPWETQYF
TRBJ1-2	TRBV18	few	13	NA	TGTGCCAGCTCACCAGACAGGAACTATGGCTACACCTTC	CASSPDRNYGYTF
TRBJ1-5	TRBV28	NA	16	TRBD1	TGTGCCAGCAGTCTACAGGGGCGGAGGAGCAATCAGCCCCAGCATTTT	CASSLQGRRSNQPQHF